This T cell receptor beta chain was captured by sequencing in a study of identical twins. Findings and caveats of the study: Models predicted less out-of-frame TCR alpha sharing in monozygotic twins than was found. Insertions were fewer in abundant cord blood beta clonotypes, whereas memory repertoires showed none of this pattern.

CDR1 is MNHEY, CDR2 SVGEGT, per germline. The CDR3 has 17 residues. The V gene lost 7 bases and the J gene lost 3 bases, with 24 bases spanning the gap. This clonotype was counted a few times. Its antigen is still unknown. A single record per CDR3 protein comes from TCRdb applying MiXCR to the 5' RACE reads. The sample includes 1.5 million or so distinct CDR3 sequences, less than 35% of them seen just once. The receptor was isolated from a newborn girl in good health. The sequenced material came from cord blood. V usage is TRBV6-2 or TRBV6-3 and J usage is TRBJ1-1; the D is unclear. The CDR3 nucleotides are TGTGCCAGCACCCATCGGGGATTTGGGCCTATGGACACTGAAGCTTTCTTT. As protein: CASTHRGFGPMDTEAFF.